The clone carrying this T cell receptor (beta chain) was seen at least ten times. The record originates from a study of T cells in Graves' hyperthyroidism and ophthalmopathy. Study-level background: Upon initial diagnosis and before any treatment, peripheral blood was collected.

Trimming at V came to 6 bases and at J to 4 bases, leaving 9 bases not matched to a gene. The CDR3 has 15 residues. RNA transcripts served as the template for amplifying TCR beta CDR3 regions. Using the HTBI primer set, a first-round RT-PCR was run on the TCR CDR3. TCRdb reprocessed the multiplex PCR reads with MiXCR, giving one entry per CDR3 protein. The sample lists hundreds of thousands of distinct CDR3 sequences, 25% to 30% occurring once. Material: blood. This chain uses TRBV12-3 or TRBV12-4 with TRBJ1-1, with 9 bases matching TRBD1. The clonotype originates from a man between 40 and 49 years old with Graves' hyperthyroidism that later progressed to Graves' ophthalmopathy. This chain's CDR3 is CASRKTGQGGTEAFF. In nucleotides, the CDR3 is TGTGCCAGCAGAAAGACGGGACAGGGAGGCACTGAAGCTTTCTTT.